The rows below give T cell receptor beta chains drawn from one sample of a study of shared clonotypes between healthy human individuals. Assay: immunoSEQ multiplex PCR; the TCRdb copy retains only in-frame clones and omits some. The sample contains approximately 2,000,000 clones, over 85% of which appear only once. The sequencing sample was made of naive CD8+ T cells from PBMCs. These receptors were taken from a man between 18 and 35 years old in good health. Some clones in this sample may be carry-over from other donors' samples. The CDR3 runs from the conserved cysteine through the conserved F or W. D genes are given only for firm matches. Clone size is given for some rows only: seen once, a few or many times, or a class if the clone is expanded.

d_gene | j_gene | v_gene | abundance | CDR3aa | CDR3nt
- | TRBJ1-2 | TRBV7-9 | - | CASSLESFRSDGYTF | TGTGCCAGCAGCTTAGAGTCGTTCAGATCCGATGGCTACACCTTC
- | TRBJ2-3 | TRBV25-1 | once | CASSDIRDTQYF | TGTGCCAGCAGTGATATTAGAGATACGCAGTATTTT
- | TRBJ2-7 | TRBV9 | - | CASSVDWRGSYEQYF | TGTGCCAGCAGCGTAGATTGGAGGGGCTCCTACGAGCAGTACTTC
- | TRBJ1-1 | TRBV11-1 | once | CASSETVNTEAFF | TGTGCCAGCAGCGAGACAGTGAACACTGAAGCTTTCTTT
- | TRBJ1-1 | TRBV9 | few | CASSVVGGLNTEAFF | TGTGCCAGCAGCGTAGTTGGAGGATTGAACACTGAAGCTTTCTTT
TRBD2 | TRBJ2-3 | TRBV18 | once | CASSPAGTSGSYDTDTQYF | TGTGCCAGCTCACCAGCGGGAACTAGCGGGAGCTATGACACAGATACGCAGTATTTT
- | TRBJ2-3 | TRBV7-9 | - | CASSSRDSGFTDTQYF | TGTGCCAGCAGCTCCCGGGACTCTGGCTTCACAGATACGCAGTATTTT
TRBD1 | TRBJ2-3 | TRBV27 | - | CASSWTGATDTQYF | TGTGCCAGCAGCTGGACAGGGGCCACAGATACGCAGTATTTT
- | TRBJ2-7 | TRBV7-6 | - | CASSLRPAENYEQYF | TGTGCCAGCAGCTTAAGGCCTGCAGAGAACTACGAGCAGTACTTC
TRBD1 | TRBJ1-1 | TRBV7-9 | - | CASSQGTALNTEAFF | TGTGCCAGCAGCCAAGGGACAGCTTTGAACACTGAAGCTTTCTTT
- | TRBJ2-2 | TRBV6-6 | - | CASSYRGAGELFF | TGTGCCAGCAGTTACAGGGGGGCCGGGGAGCTGTTTTTT
- | TRBJ2-1 | TRBV9 | - | CASSAGLSSYNEQFF | TGTGCCAGCAGCGCCGGACTCAGCTCCTACAATGAGCAGTTCTTC
TRBD2 | TRBJ2-3 | TRBV19 | - | CASSMDPSGIVTSTDTQYF | TGTGCCAGTAGTATGGATCCTAGCGGGATCGTTACTAGCACAGATACGCAGTATTTT
- | TRBJ2-2 | TRBV6-5 | - | CASSYLPAGAGELFF | TGTGCCAGCAGTTACCTCCCGGCTGGGGCCGGGGAGCTGTTTTTT
- | TRBJ2-2 | TRBV9 | - | CASSVEAGNTGELFF | TGTGCCAGCAGCGTCGAAGCGGGGAACACCGGGGAGCTGTTTTTT
- | TRBJ2-2 | TRBV7-6 | once | CASSLPFGPSVELFF | TGTGCCAGCAGCCTCCCGTTCGGGCCTTCAGTGGAGCTGTTTTTT
- | TRBJ1-1 | TRBV6-1 | - | CASRTDRRGTEAFF | TGTGCCAGCAGAACCGATCGCAGGGGCACTGAAGCTTTCTTT
- | TRBJ2-3 | TRBV5-6 | - | CASSPSLGTDTQYF | TGTGCCAGCAGCCCCTCTCTGGGCACAGATACGCAGTATTTT
- | TRBJ1-3 | TRBV2 | few | CASSEVWLSGNTIYF | TGTGCCAGCAGTGAAGTGTGGCTCTCTGGAAACACCATATATTTT
TRBD1 | TRBJ2-3 | TRBV4-1 | - | CASSQGGTGPTQYF | TGCGCCAGCAGCCAGGGGGGGACAGGGCCGACGCAGTATTTT
- | TRBJ2-1 | TRBV30 | - | CAWSRGANEQFF | TGTGCCTGGAGTAGGGGGGCGAATGAGCAGTTCTTC
- | TRBJ2-2 | TRBV2 | - | CASSDRLSNTGELFF | TGTGCCAGCAGTGATCGACTATCGAACACCGGGGAGCTGTTTTTT
TRBD2 | TRBJ2-2 | TRBV30 | once | CAWTPRTSGSRAGELFF | TGTGCCTGGACCCCGAGGACTAGCGGGAGTAGAGCCGGGGAGCTGTTTTTT
- | TRBJ2-1 | TRBV4-1 | - | CASSQSGGADEQFF | TGCGCCAGCAGCCAGTCAGGAGGCGCCGATGAGCAGTTCTTC
TRBD2 | TRBJ2-7 | TRBV9 | - | CASSVGLAGYEQYF | TGTGCCAGCAGCGTAGGTCTAGCGGGCTACGAGCAGTACTTC
- | TRBJ2-7 | TRBV19 | - | CASSWGRDTYEQYF | TGTGCCAGTAGTTGGGGACGGGACACCTACGAGCAGTACTTC
- | TRBJ2-7 | TRBV5-3 | - | CARSLGRERYEQYF | TGTGCCAGAAGCTTGGGCAGGGAACGTTACGAGCAGTACTTC
TRBD2 | TRBJ2-1 | TRBV27 | - | CASSSEGGPAYNEQFF | TGTGCCAGCAGTTCCGAGGGAGGGCCTGCTTACAATGAGCAGTTCTTC
- | TRBJ2-7 | TRBV10-3 | - | CAISAWVLKNYEQYF | TGTGCCATCAGTGCTTGGGTCCTAAAAAACTACGAGCAGTACTTC
- | TRBJ2-7 | TRBV5-6 | - | CASSLADSSYEQYF | TGTGCCAGCAGCTTGGCCGACAGCTCCTACGAGCAGTACTTC
- | TRBJ2-1 | TRBV10-3 | - | CAISESFGEKHEQFF | TGTGCCATCAGTGAGTCTTTCGGGGAGAAGCATGAGCAGTTCTTC
- | TRBJ1-5 | TRBV27 | - | CASSFLDSNQPQHF | TGTGCCAGCAGTTTTCTAGATAGCAATCAGCCCCAGCATTTT
- | TRBJ2-7 | TRBV9 | - | CASSPTGQPSSPEQYF | TGTGCCAGCAGCCCGACGGGACAACCCTCTAGTCCCGAGCAGTACTTC
- | TRBJ2-1 | TRBV29-1 | once | CSVRIGAMTGTVINEQFF | TGCAGCGTCCGAATCGGGGCTATGACCGGGACGGTGATAAATGAGCAGTTCTTC
- | TRBJ1-1 | TRBV6-6 | - | CASPNGQGNAEAFF | TGTGCCAGCCCTAACGGGCAGGGGAACGCTGAAGCTTTCTTT
- | TRBJ1-1 | TRBV27 | - | CASSWQSRGGTEAFF | TGTGCCAGCAGTTGGCAGAGTAGGGGAGGAACTGAAGCTTTCTTT
TRBD1 | TRBJ2-7 | TRBV7-9 | - | CASSEGGQGGGEQYF | TGTGCCAGCAGCGAGGGGGGACAGGGTGGTGGCGAGCAGTACTTC
TRBD2 | TRBJ2-1 | TRBV19 | - | CASSGTGTSTYNEQFF | TGTGCCAGTAGTGGTACCGGGACTAGCACCTACAATGAGCAGTTCTTC
- | TRBJ1-2 | TRBV28 | - | CASRPTRVVLVTDYGYTF | TGTGCCAGCAGACCTACGCGTGTCGTATTGGTGACTGACTATGGCTACACCTTC
- | TRBJ1-2 | TRBV6-1 | - | CASSLDRSHYGYTF | TGTGCCAGCAGTCTTGACAGGTCCCACTATGGCTACACCTTC
TRBD2 | TRBJ2-3 | TRBV7-3 | - | CASSRGLAGATTDTQYF | TGTGCCAGCAGCAGGGGACTAGCGGGAGCCACCACAGATACGCAGTATTTT
- | TRBJ2-5 | TRBV9 | - | CASSGTTEETQYF | TGTGCCAGCAGCGGGACTACCGAAGAGACCCAGTACTTC